This TCR beta chain was sequenced in a study of T cell responses to AZD1222 COVID-19 vaccine. Study conclusions and caveats: Spike-specific TCR breadth and depth rose after two AZD1222 doses. The sample set comprised mostly white British donors with more females, and clonal diversity was possibly underestimated.

The J segment lost 3 bases and the V segment lost 3 bases, leaving 0 bases of the junction unmatched. Germline CDR1 reads KGHDR; CDR2 reads SFDVKD. This CDR3 contains 13 residues. TCRdb keeps only in-frame clones here, not all; method: immunoSEQ multiplex PCR. Among around 87,000 clones listed, more than 75% were seen once. A remark on this clone: The antigen remains unidentified.

The gene calls are TRBV24-1 and TRBJ1-2; TRBD1 aligns across 7 bases. The sequences come from peripheral blood, collected on day 0 of AZD1222 vaccination. The receptor was derived from an adult in good health. Here the CDR3 reads CATSDGTDYGYTF. The CDR3 region has the DNA TGTGCCACCAGTGATGGGACAGACTATGGCTACACCTTC.